The sequence of this TCR beta chain was determined in a study of T cell repertoires and Cas9 in healthy adults. In the study overall: SpCas9-reactive CD4 and CD8 T cells were characterized for potency, cytotoxicity and lineage.

Germline CDR1 and CDR2: SNHLY and FYNNEI. The CDR3 contains 13 residues. Deletions cut 6 bases from V and 7 bases from J, with 12 bases between. Concerning this clone itself: Its antigen remains unidentified.

This table comes from immunoSEQ multiplex PCR, and its TCRdb copy is limited to in-frame clones, with some not included. Among 20,000 to 25,000 clones listed, 80% to 95% were seen once. Whole-study results and caveats: SpCas9-reactive effector T cells were reportedly restrained in vitro by SpCas9-reactive regulatory T cells.

The chain carries TRBV2 and TRBJ1-4; D not resolved. Sequencing input: CD4+ effector T cells (CD127+, CD25-, CD137-, CD154-) from PBMCs; culture status not recorded. This TCR was recovered from a human donor in good health. Here the CDR3 reads CASRVESSEKLFF. Written as DNA, the CDR3 is TGTGCCAGCAGAGTGGAATCTAGTGAAAAACTGTTTTTT.